A selection of T cell receptor beta chains follows, all from one sample in a study of CD8 T cells in ankylosing spondylitis. TCRdb re-analysed the 5' RACE reads in MiXCR, keeping a single row per CDR3 protein. The top ten hold around 19% of the sample, which has under 950,000 distinct CDR3 sequences, roughly 19% seen once. The material sequenced was blood, either unsorted or a sorted T cell fraction (not recorded which). All receptors come from a male donor with ankylosing spondylitis. Both conserved end residues are part of each CDR3. A D gene is named only where the DNA matches it firmly. Where a row states a size, it is once, few, many or the class of an expanded clone; other rows omit it.

cdr3_length,v_call,d_call,j_call,clone_size,cdr3_nt,cdr3_aa
14,TRBV12-3/TRBV12-4,TRBD1,TRBJ1-3,few,TGTGCCAGCAGTCCTAGGGACAGGGCTGACACCATATATTTT,CASSPRDRADTIYF
15,TRBV2,TRBD2,TRBJ2-3,.,TGTGCCAGCAGTCGGCTAGCGGCTAGCACAGATACGCAGTATTTT,CASSRLAASTDTQYF
16,TRBV4-2,TRBD2,TRBJ2-3,.,TGTGCCAGCAGCCAAGTTGTTAGCGGGGCCACAGATACGCAGTATTTT,CASSQVVSGATDTQYF
13,TRBV4-2,TRBD2,TRBJ2-5,.,TGTGCCAGCAGCCAAGGCGTTGGGGGAGGGCCTTTCTTC,CASSQGVGGGPFF
16,TRBV3-1,TRBD1,TRBJ1-6,few,TGTGCCAGCAGCCACCGACAGGGGCGGTCTGGGTCACCCCTCCACTTT,CASSHRQGRSGSPLHF
15,TRBV7-2,TRBD1,TRBJ1-4,few,TGTGCCAGCAGCTCGAACAGGGGGAGAAATGAAAAACTGTTTTTT,CASSSNRGRNEKLFF
16,TRBV10-3,.,TRBJ1-6,few,TGTGCCATCAGCTCAGTCGGACCTGGGGCGGGTTCACCCCTCCACTTT,CAISSVGPGAGSPLHF
13,TRBV20-1,.,TRBJ1-1,many,TGCAGTGCTACAAGGACGGCGAACACTGAAGCTTTCTTT,CSATRTANTEAFF
14,TRBV10-3,TRBD2,TRBJ2-3,.,TGTGCCATCGGACCGGGACTAGCCGCTGATACGCAGTATTTT,CAIGPGLAADTQYF
12,TRBV19,.,TRBJ2-1,few,TGTGCCAGTATGGGCGGGGAGCTTCAGCAGTTCTTC,CASMGGELQQFF
15,TRBV5-1,.,TRBJ2-2,.,TGCGCCAGCAGCGCCCCGCTCGCGAACACCGGGGAGCTGTTTTTT,CASSAPLANTGELFF
15,TRBV27,.,TRBJ2-7,.,TGTGCCAGCAGTTTAACGGGGCCCAACTCCTACGAGCAGTACTTC,CASSLTGPNSYEQYF
16,TRBV3-1,.,TRBJ2-1,.,TGTGCCAGCAGCCGAGGAGGTGTTGACGGGGCTAATGAGCAGTTCTTC,CASSRGGVDGANEQFF
13,TRBV10-3,TRBD2,TRBJ2-5,few,TGTGCCACATCAGGGACTATCCAAGAGACCCAGTACTTC,CATSGTIQETQYF
15,TRBV5-1,.,TRBJ1-1,.,TGCGCCAGCAGCTTGAGTCTACGGTCGAACACTGAAGCTTTCTTT,CASSLSLRSNTEAFF
15,TRBV27,.,TRBJ1-5,.,TGTGCCAGCAGTTCCCCGGGACGGCCCAATGAGCCCCAGCATTTT,CASSSPGRPNEPQHF
12,TRBV5-1,.,TRBJ1-5,.,TGCGCCAACCAGGGGTCAGCTCAGCCCCAGCATTTT,CANQGSAQPQHF
15,TRBV9,.,TRBJ2-7,.,TGTGCCAGCAGCGTAGCTGACGCCAGAAGCTACGAGCAGTACTTC,CASSVADARSYEQYF
16,TRBV10-3,TRBD2,TRBJ2-5,many,TGTGCCATCAGTGACCCGGGACTAGCGGGAGCAGAGACCCAGTACTTC,CAISDPGLAGAETQYF
14,TRBV20-1,TRBD1,TRBJ1-1,few,TGCAGTGCTAGAAAAACACAGGGGAGGACTGAAGCTTTCTTT,CSARKTQGRTEAFF
15,TRBV7-2,.,TRBJ2-3,.,TGTGCCAGCAGCCCTCAAACCTTCCTCACAGATACGCAGTATTTT,CASSPQTFLTDTQYF
16,TRBV20-1,TRBD1,TRBJ1-6,many,TGCAGTGCTAGACCCGTCGAGGGACAGAGAAATTCACCCCTCCACTTT,CSARPVEGQRNSPLHF
14,TRBV29-1,.,TRBJ2-7,many,TGCAGCGTTGAAGATCTTAGGGGCGGCTACGAGCAGTACTTC,CSVEDLRGGYEQYF